This TCR beta chain was sequenced in a study of glioma-infiltrating T cells. J lost 7 bases, V lost 3 bases, and 9 bases had no gene match. This CDR3 is 15 amino acids long. Per the germline V gene, CDR1 is LGHNA and CDR2 is YNFKEQ. This clonotype was counted ten times or more. Using RNA template, CDR3s of TCR alpha and beta were amplified with iRepertoire arm-PCR. TCRdb reprocessed the multiplex PCR reads with MiXCR, giving one entry per CDR3 protein. The table shows roughly 120,000 distinct CDR3 sequences, with more than 20% occurring only once. This TCR was recovered from a human donor with low-grade glioma or glioblastoma, undergoing nonglioma brain surgery, or in good health (not recorded which). V usage is TRBV4-2 and J usage is TRBJ2-1, with 7 positions matching TRBD1. Sequencing was done on a sample of glioma tissue, nonneoplastic brain tissue, or PBMCs (not recorded which). CDR3 loop: CASSHANRGSNEQFF. As DNA, the CDR3 is TGTGCCAGCAGCCATGCGAACAGGGGTTCAAATGAGCAGTTCTTC.